This entry features one T cell receptor (beta chain) sequence. No antigen is known for it. The data stem from a study of cytomegalovirus exposure and HLA in healthy donors. PCR was performed using 60 Vbeta and 13 Jbeta primers. In the authors' methods: Some 80 million unique TCR beta chains, 10 million to 14 million shared, were counted in a later analysis. Assay: immunoSEQ multiplex PCR; the TCRdb copy retains only in-frame clones and omits some. V, J and clone size reflect that table, while D and trimming were determined from the DNA. The sample yields about 180,000 clones, approximately 80% seen once. Study-wide points: About 87% or about 30% of the time was how often most TCR beta V segments were productive, according to an earlier analysis.

Source material: PBMCs. This clonotype was sampled from a woman in her twenties or thirties in good health and CMV-seronegative.

CDR3 residues: CSVETGDTGELFF. DNA of the CDR3: TGCAGCGTAGAAACAGGGGACACCGGGGAGCTGTTTTTT. The gene calls are TRBV29-1 and TRBJ2-2; TRBD1 matches at 7 bases. Germline CDR1 SQVTM, CDR2 ANQGSEA. V lost 6 bases, J lost 3 bases, and 4 bases stayed unmatched. The CDR3 is made up of 13 amino acids.